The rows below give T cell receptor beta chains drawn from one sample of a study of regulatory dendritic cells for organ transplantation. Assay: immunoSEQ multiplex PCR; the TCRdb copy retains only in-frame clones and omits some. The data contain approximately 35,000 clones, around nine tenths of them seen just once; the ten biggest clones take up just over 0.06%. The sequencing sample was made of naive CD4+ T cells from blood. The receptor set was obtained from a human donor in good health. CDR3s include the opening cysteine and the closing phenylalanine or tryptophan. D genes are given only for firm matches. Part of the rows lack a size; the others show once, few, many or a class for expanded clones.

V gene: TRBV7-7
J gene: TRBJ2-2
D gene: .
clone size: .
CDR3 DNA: TGTGCTAGCAGCTCTCTCATAGGGGGGGAGCTGTTTTTT
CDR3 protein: CASSSLIGGELFF

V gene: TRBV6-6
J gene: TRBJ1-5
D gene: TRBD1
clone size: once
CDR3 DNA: TGTGCTAGCAGTAATGACAGGGTATATCAGCCCCAGCATTTT
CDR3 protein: CASSNDRVYQPQHF

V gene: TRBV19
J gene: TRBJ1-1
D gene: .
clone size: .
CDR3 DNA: TGTGCCAGTAGTATAAACAGGGTGGGCACTGAAGCTTTCTTT
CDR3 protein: CASSINRVGTEAFF

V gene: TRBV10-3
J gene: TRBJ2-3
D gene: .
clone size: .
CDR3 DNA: TGTGCCATAGGAACGGGACACGGGAGCACAGATACGCAGTATTTT
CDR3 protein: CAIGTGHGSTDTQYF

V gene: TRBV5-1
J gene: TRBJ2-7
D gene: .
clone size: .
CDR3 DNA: TGCGCCAGCAGCTCGAACAGGGGGACGGGGGGCGAGCAGTACTTC
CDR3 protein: CASSSNRGTGGEQYF

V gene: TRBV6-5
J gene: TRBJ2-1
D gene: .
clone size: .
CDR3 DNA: TGTGCCAGCAGAGCTAGGTGGGAAAACAATGAGCAGTTCTTC
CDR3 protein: CASRARWENNEQFF

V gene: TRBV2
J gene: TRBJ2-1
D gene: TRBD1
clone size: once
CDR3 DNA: TGTGCCAGCAGCCGTCGTGGGACAGCAAAAAATGAGCAGTTCTTC
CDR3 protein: CASSRRGTAKNEQFF

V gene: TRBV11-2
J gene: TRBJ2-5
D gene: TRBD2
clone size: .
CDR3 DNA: TGTGCCAGCAGCTTAGGGCTAGCGGTCCAAGAGACCCAGTACTTC
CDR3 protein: CASSLGLAVQETQYF

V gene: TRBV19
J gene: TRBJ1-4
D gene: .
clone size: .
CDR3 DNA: TGTGCCAGTAGTAAAGAGAGTAATGAAAAACTGTTTTTT
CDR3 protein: CASSKESNEKLFF

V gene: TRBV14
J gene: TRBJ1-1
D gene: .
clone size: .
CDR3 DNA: TGTGCCAGCAGCCAAGATTGGGGGAACACTGAAGCTTTCTTT
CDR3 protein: CASSQDWGNTEAFF

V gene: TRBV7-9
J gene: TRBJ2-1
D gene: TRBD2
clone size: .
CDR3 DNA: TGTGCCAGCTTACCTAGCGGAAATTACAATGAGCAGTTCTTC
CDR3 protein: CASLPSGNYNEQFF

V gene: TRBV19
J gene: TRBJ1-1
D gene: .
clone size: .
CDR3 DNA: TGTGCCAGTAGTACTTACACGTTTATGAACACTGAAGCTTTCTTT
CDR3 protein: CASSTYTFMNTEAFF

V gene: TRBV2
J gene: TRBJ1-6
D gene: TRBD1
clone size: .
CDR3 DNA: TGTGCCACCACCGAAGGGTACAGGGGGCAGGGACCCCTCCACTTT
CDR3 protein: CATTEGYRGQGPLHF

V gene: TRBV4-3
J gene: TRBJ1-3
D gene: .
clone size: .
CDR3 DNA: TGCGCCAGCAGCCTGGCCTATGGGAGCCACTCTGGAAACACCATATATTTT
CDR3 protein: CASSLAYGSHSGNTIYF

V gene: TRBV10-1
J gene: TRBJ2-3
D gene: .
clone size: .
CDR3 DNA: TGCGCCAGCAGTGAGTCGAGGTCTCTTCGGGGGCGCGATACGCAGTATTTT
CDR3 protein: CASSESRSLRGRDTQYF

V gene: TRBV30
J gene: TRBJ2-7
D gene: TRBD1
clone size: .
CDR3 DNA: TGTGCCTGGGGACAGGGGGGATACGAGCAGTACTTC
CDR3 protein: CAWGQGGYEQYF

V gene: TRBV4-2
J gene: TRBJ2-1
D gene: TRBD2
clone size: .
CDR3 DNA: TGTGCCAGCTCTACCCGGGGGGGAACCTACAATGAGCAGTTCTTC
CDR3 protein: CASSTRGGTYNEQFF

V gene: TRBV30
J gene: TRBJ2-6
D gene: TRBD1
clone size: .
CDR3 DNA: TGCTCGGGACAGGCATTTTCTGGGGCCAACGTCCTGACTTTC
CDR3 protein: CSGQAFSGANVLTF

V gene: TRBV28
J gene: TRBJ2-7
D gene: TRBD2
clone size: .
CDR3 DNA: TGTGCCAGCCACCGCGGGGGGCGGGCCGAGCAGTACTTC
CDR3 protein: CASHRGGRAEQYF

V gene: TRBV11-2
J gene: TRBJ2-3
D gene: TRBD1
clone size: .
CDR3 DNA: TGTGCCAGCAGCCTGGACAGGGGGGGGTCTGGGGATACGCAGTATTTT
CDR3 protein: CASSLDRGGSGDTQYF